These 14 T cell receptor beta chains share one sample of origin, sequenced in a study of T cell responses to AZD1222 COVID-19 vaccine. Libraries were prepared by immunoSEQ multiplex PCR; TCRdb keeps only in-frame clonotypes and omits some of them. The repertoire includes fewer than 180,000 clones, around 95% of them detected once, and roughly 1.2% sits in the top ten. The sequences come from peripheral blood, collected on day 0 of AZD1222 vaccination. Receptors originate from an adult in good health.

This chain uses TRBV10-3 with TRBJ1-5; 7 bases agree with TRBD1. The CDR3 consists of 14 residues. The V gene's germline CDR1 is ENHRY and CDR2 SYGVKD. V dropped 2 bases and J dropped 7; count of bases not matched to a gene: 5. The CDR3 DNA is TGTGCCATCAGTGAGGTGGAGGGGGCCCAGCCCCAGCATTTT. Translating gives CAISEVEGAQPQHF.

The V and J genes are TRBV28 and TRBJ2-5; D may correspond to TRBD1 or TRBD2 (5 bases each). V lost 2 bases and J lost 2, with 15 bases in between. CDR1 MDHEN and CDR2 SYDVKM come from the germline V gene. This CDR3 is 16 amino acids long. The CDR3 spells CASSLPGTAIQETQYF. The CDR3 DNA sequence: TGTGCCAGCAGTTTACCCGGGACCGCTATTCAAGAGACCCAGTACTTC.

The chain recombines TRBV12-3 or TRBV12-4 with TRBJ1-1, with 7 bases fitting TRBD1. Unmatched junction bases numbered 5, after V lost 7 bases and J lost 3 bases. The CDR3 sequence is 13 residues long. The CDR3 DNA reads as TGTGCCAGCACTGAACAGGGGTACACTGAAGCTTTCTTT. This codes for CASTEQGYTEAFF.

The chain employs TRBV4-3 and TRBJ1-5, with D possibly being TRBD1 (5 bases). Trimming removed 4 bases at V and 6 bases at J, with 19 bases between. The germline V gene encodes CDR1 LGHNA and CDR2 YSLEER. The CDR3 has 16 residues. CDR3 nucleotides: TGCGCCAGCAGCCTACGGCTGGGGCAGGAAGGTCAGCCCCAGCATTTT. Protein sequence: CASSLRLGQEGQPQHF.

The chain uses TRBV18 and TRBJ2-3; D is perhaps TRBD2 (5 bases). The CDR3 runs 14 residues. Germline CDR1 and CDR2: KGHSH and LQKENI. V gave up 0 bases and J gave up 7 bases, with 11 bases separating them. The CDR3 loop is CASSPPATKNTQYF. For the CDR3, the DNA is TGTGCCAGCTCACCACCGGCGACTAAAAATACGCAGTATTTT.

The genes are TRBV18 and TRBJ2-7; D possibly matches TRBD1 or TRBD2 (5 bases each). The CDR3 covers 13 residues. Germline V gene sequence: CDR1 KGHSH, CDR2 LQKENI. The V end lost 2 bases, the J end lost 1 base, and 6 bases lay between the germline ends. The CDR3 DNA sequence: TGTGCCAGCTCACCAGAGGGGTCCTACGAGCAGTACGTC. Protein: CASSPEGSYEQYV.

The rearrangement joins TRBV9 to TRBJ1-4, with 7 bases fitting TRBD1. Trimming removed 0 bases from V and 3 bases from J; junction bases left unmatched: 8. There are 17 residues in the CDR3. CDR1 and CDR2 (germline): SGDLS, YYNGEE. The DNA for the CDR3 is TGTGCCAGCAGCGTAGACCCATTCAGGGGGTCTAATGAAAAACTGTTTTTT. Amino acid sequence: CASSVDPFRGSNEKLFF.

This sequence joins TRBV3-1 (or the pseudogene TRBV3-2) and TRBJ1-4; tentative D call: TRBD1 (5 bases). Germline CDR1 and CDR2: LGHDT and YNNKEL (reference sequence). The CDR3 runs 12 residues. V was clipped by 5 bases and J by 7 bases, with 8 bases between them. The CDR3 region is CASSGDGEKLFF. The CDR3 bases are TGTGCCAGCAGCGGGGACGGTGAAAAACTGTTTTTT.

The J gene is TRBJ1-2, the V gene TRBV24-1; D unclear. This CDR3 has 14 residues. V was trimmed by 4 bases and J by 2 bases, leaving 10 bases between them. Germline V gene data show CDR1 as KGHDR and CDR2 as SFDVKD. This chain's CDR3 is CATSETGRNYGYTF. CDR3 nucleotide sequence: TGTGCCACCAGTGAAACGGGGAGGAACTATGGCTACACCTTC.

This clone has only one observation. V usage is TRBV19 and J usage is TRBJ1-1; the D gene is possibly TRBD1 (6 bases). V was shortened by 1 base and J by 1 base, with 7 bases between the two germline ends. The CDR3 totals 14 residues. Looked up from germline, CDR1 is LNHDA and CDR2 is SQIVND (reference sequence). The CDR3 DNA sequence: TGTGCCAGTAGTATAGGGACAGAGAACACTGAAGCTTTCTTT. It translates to CASSIGTENTEAFF.

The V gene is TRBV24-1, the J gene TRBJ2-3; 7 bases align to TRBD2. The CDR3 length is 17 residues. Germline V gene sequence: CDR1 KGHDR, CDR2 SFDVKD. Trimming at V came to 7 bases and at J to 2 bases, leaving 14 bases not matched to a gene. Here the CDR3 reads CATSGRGDLAATDTQYF. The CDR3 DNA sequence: TGTGCCACCAGCGGACGGGGAGACCTAGCGGCCACAGATACGCAGTATTTT.

CDR3 nucleotide sequence: TGTGCCAGCAGCAATAGAAGGGCGTTCGCCTCTGGAAACACCATATATTTT. Translating it yields CASSNRRAFASGNTIYF. V usage is TRBV7-8 and J usage is TRBJ1-3; D ambiguous. There are 17 residues in the CDR3. V was pared by 5 bases and J by 0 bases, with 17 bases between. The V gene's germline CDR1 is SGHVS and CDR2 FQNEAQ.

CDR3 loop: CANPGLAGEQYV. The CDR3 region has the DNA TGTGCCAACCCGGGACTAGCGGGAGAGCAGTACGTC. This chain links TRBV2 with TRBJ2-7; the match to TRBD2 covers 13 bases. CDR1 and CDR2 (germline): SNHLY, FYNNEI. After removal of 10 bases from V and 7 bases from J, the junction contained 4 bases not matched to a gene. The CDR3 extends over 12 amino acids.

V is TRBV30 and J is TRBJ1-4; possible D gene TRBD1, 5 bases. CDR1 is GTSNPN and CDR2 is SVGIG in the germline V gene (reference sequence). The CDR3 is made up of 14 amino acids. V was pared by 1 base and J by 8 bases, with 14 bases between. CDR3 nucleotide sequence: TGTGCCTGGAGTGGAGCAGGGAACGAGGAAAAACTGTTTTTT. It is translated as CAWSGAGNEEKLFF.